Sequencing of this T cell receptor beta chain was carried out in a study of T cell responses to AZD1222 COVID-19 vaccine. CDR3 length equals 16 residues. The germline V gene has CDR1 GTSNPN and CDR2 SVGIG (reference sequence). V lost 4 bases to trimming and J lost 5 bases; unmatched junction nucleotides: 15. The method was immunoSEQ multiplex PCR; TCRdb's version includes in-frame clones alone and lacks a portion of them. The sample carries about 150,000 clones, about 89% recorded once. Study-level findings and limits: There were mostly white British donors and more females than males, and clonal diversity was possibly underestimated.

As for this clone: What it recognizes is unknown.

The chain is built from TRBV30 and TRBJ2-3, with 7 bases aligning to TRBD2. This sequence was found in an adult who received the AZD1222 COVID-19 vaccine. The specimen was peripheral blood, collected 28 days after the second AZD1222 dose. In DNA, the CDR3 is TGTGCCTGGATGGCCTCACGAGCGGGGATGGGAGATACGCAGTATTTT. Protein sequence: CAWMASRAGMGDTQYF.